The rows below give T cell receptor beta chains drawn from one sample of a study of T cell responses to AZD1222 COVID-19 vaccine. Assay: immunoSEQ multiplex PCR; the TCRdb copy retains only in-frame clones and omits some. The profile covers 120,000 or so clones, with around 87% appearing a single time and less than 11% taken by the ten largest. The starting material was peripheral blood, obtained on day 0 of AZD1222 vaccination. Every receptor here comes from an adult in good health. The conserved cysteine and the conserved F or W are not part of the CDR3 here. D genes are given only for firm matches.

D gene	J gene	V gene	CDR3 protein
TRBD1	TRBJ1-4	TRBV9	ASSVATGTNEKLF
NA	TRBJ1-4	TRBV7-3	ASSPGPREKLF
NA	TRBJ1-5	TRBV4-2	ASSQDSGNDQPQH
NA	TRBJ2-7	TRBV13	ASSLSGYFYEQY
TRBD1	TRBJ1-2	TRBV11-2	ASSSVIPTGNYGYT
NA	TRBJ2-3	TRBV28	ASSLYGPVTDTQY
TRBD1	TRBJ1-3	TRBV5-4	ASSLQGAPGNTIY
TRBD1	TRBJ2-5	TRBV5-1	ASSLAQGARETQY
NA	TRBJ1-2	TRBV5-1	ASSLGRDGYT
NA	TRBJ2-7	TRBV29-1	SAEGQSSYEQY